The 25 T cell receptor beta chains in this list originate from one sample, sequenced in a study of CD8 T cells in Susac syndrome (dated by TCRdb to the late 2010s). The library was made by the immunoSEQ multiplex PCR assay. RNA was extracted using the RNeasy kit, and about 0.45 to 1 microgram was reverse transcribed with random hexamers. TCRdb redid the processing of the public reads, applying fastp at Q25 and MiXCR, and retained in-frame beta chains. One record per CDR3 amino acid sequence lists the most common genes and DNA. Within this sample are about 180,000 distinct CDR3 sequences, with around 94% of them counted one time only. About 0.1% of the sample goes to the ten largest clones. Specimen: CD4+ T cells from PBMCs. These receptors all stem from a human donor with Susac syndrome.

This sequence joins TRBV29-1 and TRBJ2-3; 12 positions agree with TRBD2. This CDR3 spans 14 amino acids. Trimming cost V 7 bases and J 3 bases; bases outside gene matches: 5. Germline-derived CDR1 and CDR2 are SQVTM and ANQGSEA. The CDR3 protein is CSASGRGATDTQYF. The CDR3 DNA is TGCAGCGCTAGCGGGAGGGGTGCGACAGATACGCAGTATTTT.

V and J are TRBV7-6 and TRBJ2-1; D is ambiguous. V gave up 5 bases and J gave up 0 bases, with 11 bases separating them. There are 15 residues in the CDR3. Looked up from germline, CDR1 is SGHVS and CDR2 is FNYEAQ. The CDR3 DNA follows: TGTGCCAGCAGCCCCCTGATGAGCTCCTACAATGAGCAGTTCTTC. It encodes CASSPLMSSYNEQFF.

The table lists this clonotype with a few counts. The chain combines TRBV18 with TRBJ2-5; D is perhaps TRBD1 or TRBD2 (5 bases each). The CDR3 consists of 13 residues. Deletions cut 5 bases from V and 2 bases from J, with 9 bases between. CDR1 is KGHSH, CDR2 LQKENI, per germline. The chain's CDR3 is CASSGTGQETQYF. The CDR3 nucleotides read TGTGCCAGCTCAGGGACGGGACAAGAGACCCAGTACTTC. The variable domain in full, completed from reference TRBV18 and TRBJ2-5, reads NAGVMQNPRHLVRRRGQEARLRCSPMKGHSHVYWYRQLPEEGLKFMVYLQKENIIDESGMPKERFSAEFPKEGPSILRIQQVVRGDSAAYFCASSGTGQETQYFGPGTRLLVL.

The rearrangement joins TRBV27 to TRBJ1-1; no clear D gene. In germline, CDR1 is MNHEY, CDR2 SMNVEV (reference sequence). Trimming pared 4 bases from V and 6 bases from J, leaving 15 bases between. The CDR3 runs 14 residues. CDR3 amino acids: CASSSYGDLAEAFF. CDR3 nucleotide sequence: TGTGCCAGCAGTTCCTACGGAGATCTCGCTGAAGCTTTCTTT.

As to this clonotype: The junction shows a germline mismatch at one end, possibly a read error. This rearrangement joins TRBV12-3 or TRBV12-4 to TRBJ2-7, with TRBD1 identical over 7 bases. This CDR3 spans 12 amino acids. In DNA form, the CDR3 reads TGTGCCAGCAGAAGGACAGGACCCCCCCAGGTCTTC. The encoded protein is CASRRTGPPQVF.

J is TRBJ1-2 and V is TRBV28; 8 positions match TRBD1. With V trimmed by 6 bases and J by 0 bases, 6 bases remained unmatched. The V gene's germline CDR1 is MDHEN and CDR2 SYDVKM. The CDR3 consists of 15 residues. This CDR3 is CASRPTGVANYGYTF. In DNA form, the CDR3 reads TGTGCCAGCAGACCGACAGGGGTAGCTAACTATGGCTACACCTTC.

Here the CDR3 DNA reads TGTGCCAGCACGTCAGGGGTAAGCGGCGAGCAGTACTTC. It is translated as CASTSGVSGEQYF. The chain uses TRBV2 and TRBJ2-7; a weak D match, TRBD1 (6 bases). This CDR3 has 13 residues. V lost 7 bases and J lost 6, with 16 bases in between. Germline CDR1 is SNHLY and CDR2 is FYNNEI.

This chain uses TRBV28 with TRBJ2-3; D unclear. With 3 bases removed from V and 10 bases from J, the gap between germline ends came to 14 bases. The CDR3 is 13 amino acids. Germline CDR1 MDHEN, CDR2 SYDVKM. CDR3 DNA: TGTGCCAGCAGTTTTGAGTCAAGGTCCCCGCAGTATTTT. It yields the protein CASSFESRSPQYF.

The chain carries TRBV2 and TRBJ1-2, with D possibly TRBD1 on 6 matching bases. The length of the CDR3 is 13 residues. Germline V gene data show CDR1 as SNHLY and CDR2 as FYNNEI. The V end was cut by 1 base, the J end by 6 bases, with 9 bases between. CDR3 loop: CASSEGYRDGYTF. CDR3 bases: TGTGCCAGCAGTGAAGGTTACAGGGATGGCTACACCTTC. Full variable domain (outside the CDR3, taken from reference TRBV2 and TRBJ1-2): EPEVTQTPSHQVTQMGQEVILRCVPISNHLYFYWYRQILGQKVEFLVSFYNNEISEKSEIFDDQFSVERPDGSNFTLKIRSTKLEDSAMYFCASSEGYRDGYTFGSGTRLTVV.

The rearrangement links TRBV7-3 to TRBJ2-5, with D perhaps assigned TRBD1 or TRBD2 (5 bases each). CDR1 SGHTA and CDR2 FQGTGA come from the germline V gene. CDR3 length equals 15 residues. The V and J ends lost 1 base and 3 bases respectively, with 12 bases between them. The DNA of the CDR3 is TGTGCCAGCAGCTTAAAGGTGGGACGAGAAGAGACCCAGTACTTC. Its protein is CASSLKVGREETQYF.

This sequence joins TRBV20-1 and TRBJ1-1; 7 bases line up with TRBD1. The CDR3 has 14 residues. The germline V gene encodes CDR1 DFQATT and CDR2 SNEGSKA (reference sequence). V was clipped by 6 bases and J by 1 base; unmatched bases: 8. Here the CDR3 DNA reads TGCAGTGCCCCGGGGAGGGGGCGGAACACTGAAGCTTTCTTT. Amino acid sequence: CSAPGRGRNTEAFF.

The gene calls are TRBV19 and TRBJ2-1; possibly TRBD1 for D (6 bases). V was shortened by 6 bases and J by 4 bases, with 13 bases between the two germline ends. CDR3 length: 14 residues. Germline CDR1 LNHDA, CDR2 SQIVND (reference sequence). The CDR3 loop is CASSHLGQYNEQFF. The CDR3 coding sequence is TGTGCCAGTAGCCATTTAGGACAGTACAATGAGCAGTTCTTC.

This clonotype was observed a single time. This chain connects TRBV28 to TRBJ2-7; 8 bases align to TRBD1. With 5 bases clipped from V and 0 bases from J, the junction kept 12 bases outside the gene matches. The CDR3 runs to 17 residues. Per the germline V gene, CDR1 is MDHEN and CDR2 is SYDVKM. CDR3 protein: CASSRTPGGLGSYEQYF. The CDR3 nucleotides are TGTGCCAGCAGTCGTACCCCAGGGGGCCTTGGCTCCTACGAGCAGTACTTC.

The V call is TRBV15, the J call TRBJ1-3; 12 bases are a match to TRBD1. The CDR3 totals 14 residues. Trimming took 5 bases from V and 10 from J; bases not matched to a gene: 6. Germline CDR1 is LNHNV and CDR2 is YYDKDF (reference sequence). The CDR3 coding sequence is TGTGCCACCAGCGGCCGGGACAGGGGGCTGACCATATATTTT. Encoded protein: CATSGRDRGLTIYF.

J is TRBJ1-2 and V is TRBV9; 10 nucleotides align to TRBD1. The CDR3 contains 16 residues. The V gene end was trimmed by 3 bases and the J gene end by 6 bases; junction bases not matched to a gene: 11. In germline, CDR1 is SGDLS, CDR2 YYNGEE. The CDR3 sequence: CASSAAYPGQGNGYTF. The CDR3 DNA reads as TGTGCCAGCAGCGCCGCGTACCCGGGACAGGGGAATGGCTACACCTTC.

V is TRBV29-1 and J is TRBJ1-1; the D is unclear. Germline assignment: CDR1 SQVTM and CDR2 ANQGSEA. V gave up 3 bases and J gave up 3 bases, with 8 bases separating them. This CDR3 has 12 residues. As DNA, the CDR3 is TGCAGCGTTGACCCCGGGGACACTGAAGCTTTCTTT. This codes for CSVDPGDTEAFF.

This chain uses TRBV20-1 with TRBJ2-1; D may be TRBD2 (6 bases). The germline V and J ends were trimmed by 1 base and 5 bases, with 9 bases remaining between them. The CDR3 sequence is 13 residues long. CDR1 and CDR2 (germline): DFQATT, SNEGSKA (reference sequence). DNA for the CDR3: TGCAGTGCTAGAGTCCCGGGGGACAATGAGCAGTTCTTC. Protein sequence: CSARVPGDNEQFF.

The chain combines TRBV30 with TRBJ2-3; tentative D call: TRBD1 (6 bases). The V end lost 2 bases, the J end lost 5 bases, and 20 bases lay between the germline ends. The CDR3 consists of 16 residues. Germline CDR1 and CDR2: GTSNPN and SVGIG (reference sequence). The CDR3 bases are TGTGCCTGGAGTATGTACGACTGGGGGCAGGTAGATACGCAGTATTTT. It translates to CAWSMYDWGQVDTQYF.

The chain recombines TRBV30 with TRBJ2-1; 8 bases are a match to TRBD2. CDR3 size: 15 residues. CDR1 and CDR2 from the germline V gene are GTSNPN and SVGIG (reference sequence). V lost 3 bases to trimming and J lost 4 bases; unmatched junction nucleotides: 8. The CDR3: CAWRVAGRHYNEQFF. CDR3 nucleotide sequence: TGTGCCTGGAGGGTAGCGGGGAGGCATTACAATGAGCAGTTCTTC.

This clonotype has just one count. CDR3 DNA sequence: TGTGCTTCTGGAGGGGTCGGAAACACCATATATTTT. The encoded protein is CASGGVGNTIYF. This chain links TRBV12-3 or TRBV12-4 with TRBJ1-3; D is perhaps TRBD1 (5 bases). CDR3 length equals 12 residues.

V usage is TRBV6-5 and J usage is TRBJ1-2, with a tentative D call TRBD1 (6 bases). This CDR3 is 17 amino acids long. With 4 bases removed from V and 1 base from J, the gap between germline ends came to 19 bases. CDR1 is MNHEY and CDR2 is SVGAGI in the germline V gene. CDR3 sequence: CASSSQGRPSNNYGYTF. For the CDR3, the DNA is TGTGCCAGCAGTTCACAGGGACGGCCGAGCAATAACTATGGCTACACCTTC.

The chain is built from TRBV28 and TRBJ2-1, with D hard to call. This CDR3 spans 14 amino acids. Trimming left V 6 bases short and J 2 bases short, with 11 bases between. The germline gives CDR1 MDHEN, CDR2 SYDVKM. In nucleotides, the CDR3 is TGTGCCAGCAGAGGAAGCGACCCCTACAATGAGCAGTTCTTC. Its translation: CASRGSDPYNEQFF.

The CDR3 nucleotides are TGTGCCAGCAGCCATAGCGGGAGGAACTACAATGAGCAGTTCTTC. Translation: CASSHSGRNYNEQFF. The rearrangement links TRBV28 to TRBJ2-1; 10 bases align to TRBD2. The trim removed 6 bases at V and 3 bases at J, leaving 5 bases unmatched. The CDR3 has 15 amino acids. The germline gives CDR1 MDHEN, CDR2 SYDVKM. The full variable domain, completed using reference TRBV28 and TRBJ2-1, is DVKVTQSSRYLVKRTGEKVFLECVQDMDHENMFWYRQDPGLGLRLIYFSYDVKMKEKGDIPEGYSVSREKKERFSLILESASTNQTSMYLCASSHSGRNYNEQFFGPGTRLTVL.

This clonotype was seen only once. This chain uses TRBV3-1 with TRBJ2-1; the D is unclear. V lost 3 bases to trimming and J lost 5 bases, with 8 bases between them. The CDR3 runs to 13 residues. The V gene's germline CDR1 is LGHDT and CDR2 YNNKEL (reference sequence). Written as DNA, the CDR3 is TGTGCCAGCAGCCATGTGGAGAACAATGAGCAGTTCTTC. This translates into CASSHVENNEQFF.

This clonotype came up a few times. The chain links TRBV20-1 to TRBJ2-7; possibly TRBD1 or TRBD2 for D (5 bases each). V lost 5 bases, J lost 3 bases, and 8 bases lay in between. Germline values: CDR1 DFQATT, CDR2 SNEGSKA (reference sequence). The CDR3 contains 11 residues. This CDR3 reads CSARGDYEQYF. The CDR3 DNA reads as TGCAGTGCTCGAGGGGACTACGAGCAGTACTTC.